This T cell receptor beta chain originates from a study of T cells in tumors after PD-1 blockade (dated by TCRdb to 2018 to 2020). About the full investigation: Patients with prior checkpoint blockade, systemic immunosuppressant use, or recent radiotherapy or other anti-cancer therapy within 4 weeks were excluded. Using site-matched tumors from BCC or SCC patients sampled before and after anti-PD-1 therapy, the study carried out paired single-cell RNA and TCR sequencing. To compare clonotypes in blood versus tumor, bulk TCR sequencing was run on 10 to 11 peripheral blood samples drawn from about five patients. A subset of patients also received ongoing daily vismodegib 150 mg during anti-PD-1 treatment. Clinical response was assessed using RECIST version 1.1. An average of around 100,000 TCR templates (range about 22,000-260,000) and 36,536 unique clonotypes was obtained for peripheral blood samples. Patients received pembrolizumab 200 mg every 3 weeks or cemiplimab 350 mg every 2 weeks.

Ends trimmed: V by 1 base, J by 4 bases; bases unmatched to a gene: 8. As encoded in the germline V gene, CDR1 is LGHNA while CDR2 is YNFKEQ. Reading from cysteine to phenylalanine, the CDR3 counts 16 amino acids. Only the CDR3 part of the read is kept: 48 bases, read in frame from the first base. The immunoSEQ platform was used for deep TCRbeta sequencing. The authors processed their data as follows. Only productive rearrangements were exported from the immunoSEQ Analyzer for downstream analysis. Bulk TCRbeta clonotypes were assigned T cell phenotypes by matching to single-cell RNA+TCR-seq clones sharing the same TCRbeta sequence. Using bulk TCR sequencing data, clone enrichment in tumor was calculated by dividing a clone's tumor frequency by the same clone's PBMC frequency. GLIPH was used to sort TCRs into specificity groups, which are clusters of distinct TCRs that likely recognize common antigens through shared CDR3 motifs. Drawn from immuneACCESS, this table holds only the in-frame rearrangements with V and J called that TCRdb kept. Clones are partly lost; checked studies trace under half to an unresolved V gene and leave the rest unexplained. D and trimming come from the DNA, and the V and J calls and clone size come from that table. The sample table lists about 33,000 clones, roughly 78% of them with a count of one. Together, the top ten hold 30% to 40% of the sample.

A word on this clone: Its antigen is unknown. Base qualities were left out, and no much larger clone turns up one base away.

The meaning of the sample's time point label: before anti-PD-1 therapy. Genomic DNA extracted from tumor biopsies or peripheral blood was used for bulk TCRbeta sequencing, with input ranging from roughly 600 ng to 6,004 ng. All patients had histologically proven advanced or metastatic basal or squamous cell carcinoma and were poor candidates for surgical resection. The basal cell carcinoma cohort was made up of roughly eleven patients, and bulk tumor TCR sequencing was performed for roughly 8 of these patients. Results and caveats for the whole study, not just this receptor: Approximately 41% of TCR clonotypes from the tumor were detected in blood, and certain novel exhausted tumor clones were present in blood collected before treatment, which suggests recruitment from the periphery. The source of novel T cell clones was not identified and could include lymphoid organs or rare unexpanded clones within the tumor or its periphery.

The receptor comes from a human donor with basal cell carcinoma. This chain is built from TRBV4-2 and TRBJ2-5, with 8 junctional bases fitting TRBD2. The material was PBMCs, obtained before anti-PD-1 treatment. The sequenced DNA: TGTGCCAGCAGCCAAGGTAGAGGGGCGGGAGGAGAGACCCAGTACTTC. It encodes CASSQGRGAGGETQYF.